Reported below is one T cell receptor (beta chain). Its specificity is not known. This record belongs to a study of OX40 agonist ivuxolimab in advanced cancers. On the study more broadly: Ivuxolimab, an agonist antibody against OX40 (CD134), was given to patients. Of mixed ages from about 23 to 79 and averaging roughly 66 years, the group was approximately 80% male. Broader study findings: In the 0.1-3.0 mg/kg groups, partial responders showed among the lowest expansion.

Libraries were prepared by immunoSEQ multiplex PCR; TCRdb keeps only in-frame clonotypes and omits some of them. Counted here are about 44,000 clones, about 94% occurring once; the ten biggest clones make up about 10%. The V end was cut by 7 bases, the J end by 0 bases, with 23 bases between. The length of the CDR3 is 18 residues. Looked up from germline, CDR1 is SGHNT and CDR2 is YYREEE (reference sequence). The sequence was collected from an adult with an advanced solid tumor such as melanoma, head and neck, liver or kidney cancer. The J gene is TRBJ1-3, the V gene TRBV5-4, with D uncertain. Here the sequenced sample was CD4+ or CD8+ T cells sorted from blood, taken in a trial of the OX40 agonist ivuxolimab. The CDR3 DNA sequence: TGTGCCAGCGGCTCTGACAAGGATGAGGGCCCCTCTGGAAACACCATATATTTT. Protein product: CASGSDKDEGPSGNTIYF.